This is a list of T cell receptor beta chains from one sample in a study of T-cell reconstitution after alpha-beta-depleted transplantation in children. TCRdb passed the PCR reads through MiXCR, listing each CDR3 protein once. This sample has 490,000 or so distinct CDR3 sequences; roughly an eighth occur once, and the top ten carry roughly 5.4%. The sample consisted of PBMCs from the stem cell graft donor, taken from the stem cell graft. These receptors were obtained from a human donor who donated a stem cell graft to a child with combined immunodeficiency. The CDR3 runs from the conserved cysteine through the conserved F or W. A D gene is named only where the DNA matches it firmly. Rows give clone size only sometimes, using once, few, many, or a class for an expanded clone.

11	-	few	TRBV12-3/TRBV12-4	TRBJ1-1	TGTGCCAGCAGTTTTAGGCTTGAAGCTTTCTTT	CASSFRLEAFF
14	-	many	TRBV7-6	TRBJ2-7	TGTGCCAGCAGCTTAGCGATGGGCAGCCGCGAGCAGTACTTC	CASSLAMGSREQYF
16	TRBD2	few	TRBV13	TRBJ2-5	TGTGCCAGCAGCTCCCCCCGGCTAGCGGGGGGGGAGACCCAGTACTTC	CASSSPRLAGGETQYF
17	TRBD1	few	TRBV20-1	TRBJ2-7	TGCAGTGCTAGAGATTACATACGGGACAGGGGCTCCTACGAGCAGTACTTC	CSARDYIRDRGSYEQYF
14	-	many	TRBV7-8	TRBJ2-2	TGTGCCAGCAGCTTAGGGGGGAACACCGGGGAGCTGTTTTTT	CASSLGGNTGELFF
20	TRBD2	-	TRBV13	TRBJ2-1	TGTGCCAGCTCTTCCTATCCCGGACTAGCGGGAGGGACCCTATTGGGTGAGCAGTTCTTC	CASSSYPGLAGGTLLGEQFF
13	-	many	TRBV11-2	TRBJ2-1	TGTGCCAGCAGCCAGGACCCGAGGGATGAGCAGTTCTTC	CASSQDPRDEQFF
13	-	many	TRBV29-1	TRBJ2-1	TGCAGCGTAGTGGTTAGCTCCTACAATGAGCAGTTCTTC	CSVVVSSYNEQFF
13	TRBD2	-	TRBV2	TRBJ2-1	TGTGCCAGCCTTCCAGCGGGGTACAATGAGCAGTTCTTC	CASLPAGYNEQFF
14	-	many	TRBV7-9	TRBJ2-7	TGTGCCAGCAGCTTATTTGGCGGAACCTACGAGCAGTACTTC	CASSLFGGTYEQYF
17	-	-	TRBV12-3/TRBV12-4	TRBJ2-3	TGTGCCAGCAGCCCCCAGGAGGGAGTCTTCTCGGCAGATACGCAGTATTTT	CASSPQEGVFSADTQYF
14	TRBD1	many	TRBV12-3/TRBV12-4	TRBJ2-2	TGTGCCAGCAGTAGGGACAGGGTCACCGGGGAGCTGTTTTTT	CASSRDRVTGELFF
16	TRBD2	many	TRBV9	TRBJ2-1	TGTGCCAGCAGCCCAGGGGCCGGGACTAGTAACAATGAGCAGTTCTTC	CASSPGAGTSNNEQFF
14	-	-	TRBV12-3/TRBV12-4	TRBJ2-2	TGTGCCAGCAGACTATTAGAGGCGGCCGGGGAGCTGTTTTTT	CASRLLEAAGELFF
15	TRBD2	many	TRBV12-3/TRBV12-4	TRBJ2-1	TGTGCCAGCAGTAAGCGGGGGAGCTCCTACAATGAGCAGTTCTTC	CASSKRGSSYNEQFF
13	TRBD2	many	TRBV6-1	TRBJ2-7	TGTGCCAGCAGTCCGGGACTAGCGTCTGAGCAGTACTTC	CASSPGLASEQYF
13	TRBD1	many	TRBV7-9	TRBJ1-2	TGTGCCAGCAGCCACGACAGGGTTGGCGGCTACACCTTC	CASSHDRVGGYTF
15	-	few	TRBV4-3	TRBJ1-5	TGCGCCAGCAGCCAAGATGGGAAGGACAATCAGCCCCAGCATTTT	CASSQDGKDNQPQHF
13	-	-	TRBV24-1	TRBJ2-5	TGTGCCACCAGTGATCACGGGCAAGAGACCCAGTACTTC	CATSDHGQETQYF
15	-	-	TRBV28	TRBJ2-7	TGTGCCAGCAATGGGCGTTTTCTCTTCGGACTCGAGCAGTACTTC	CASNGRFLFGLEQYF
15	-	-	TRBV11-3	TRBJ2-3	TGTGCCAGCAGCCCTCAGACGGGATACACAGATACGCAGTATTTT	CASSPQTGYTDTQYF